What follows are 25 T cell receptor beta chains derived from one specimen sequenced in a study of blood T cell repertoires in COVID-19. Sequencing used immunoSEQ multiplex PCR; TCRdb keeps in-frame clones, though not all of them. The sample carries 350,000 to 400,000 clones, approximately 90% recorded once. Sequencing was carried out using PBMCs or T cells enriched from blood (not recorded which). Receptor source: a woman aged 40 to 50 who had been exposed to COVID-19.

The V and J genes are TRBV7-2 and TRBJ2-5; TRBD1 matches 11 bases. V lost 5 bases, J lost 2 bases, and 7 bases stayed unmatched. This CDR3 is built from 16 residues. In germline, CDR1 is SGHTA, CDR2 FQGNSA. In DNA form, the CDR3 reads TGTGCCAGCAGCGGGCACCGGGACAGGGGGCAAGAGACCCAGTACTTC. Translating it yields CASSGHRDRGQETQYF.

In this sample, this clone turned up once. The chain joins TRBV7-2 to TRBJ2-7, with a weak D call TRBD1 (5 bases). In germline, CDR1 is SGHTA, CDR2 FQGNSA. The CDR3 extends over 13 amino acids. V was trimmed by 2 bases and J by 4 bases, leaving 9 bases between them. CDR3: CASSLKGIYEQYF. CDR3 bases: TGTGCCAGCAGCTTAAAGGGGATATACGAGCAGTACTTC.

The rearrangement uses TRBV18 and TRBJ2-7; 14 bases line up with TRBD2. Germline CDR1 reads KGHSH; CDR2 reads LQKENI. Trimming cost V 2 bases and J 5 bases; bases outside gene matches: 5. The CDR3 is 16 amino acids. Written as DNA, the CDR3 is TGTGCCAGCTCACCAGCTGGACTAGCGGGGGGACACGAGCAGTACTTC. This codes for CASSPAGLAGGHEQYF.

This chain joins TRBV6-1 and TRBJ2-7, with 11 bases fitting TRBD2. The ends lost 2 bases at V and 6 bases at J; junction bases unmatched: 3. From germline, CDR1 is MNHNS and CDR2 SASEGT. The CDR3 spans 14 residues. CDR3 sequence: CASSETSGSLEQYF. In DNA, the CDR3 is TGTGCCAGCAGTGAAACTAGCGGGAGTCTCGAGCAGTACTTC.

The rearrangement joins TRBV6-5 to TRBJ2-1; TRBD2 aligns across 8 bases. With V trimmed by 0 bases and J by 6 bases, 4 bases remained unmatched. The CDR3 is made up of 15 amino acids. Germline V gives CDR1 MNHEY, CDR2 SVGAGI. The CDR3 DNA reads TGTGCCAGCAGTTACTCCCGGGAGGGCTTCAATGAGCAGTTCTTC. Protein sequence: CASSYSREGFNEQFF.

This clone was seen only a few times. DNA for the CDR3: TGTGCCAGTAGTATAGGGGGTAGGGAGGACATTCAGTACTTC. It specifies CASSIGGREDIQYF. V and J are TRBV19 and TRBJ2-4; possible D gene TRBD2, 6 bases. The CDR3 is made up of 14 amino acids. The germline CDR1 and CDR2 sequences are LNHDA and SQIVND (reference sequence). V was trimmed by 1 base and J by 8 bases, leaving 12 bases between them.

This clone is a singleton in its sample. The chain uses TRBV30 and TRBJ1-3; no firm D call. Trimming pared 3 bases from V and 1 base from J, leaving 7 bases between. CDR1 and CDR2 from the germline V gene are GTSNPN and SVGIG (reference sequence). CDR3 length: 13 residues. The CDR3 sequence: CAWSLGSGNTIYF. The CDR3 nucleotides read TGTGCCTGGAGCCTCGGGTCTGGAAACACCATATATTTT.

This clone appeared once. In DNA form, the CDR3 reads TGTGCCAGCAGCCGGACAGGGGGGGACTATGGCTACACCTTC. Amino acids: CASSRTGGDYGYTF. The gene calls are TRBV2 and TRBJ1-2; 10 positions match TRBD1. This CDR3 is 14 amino acids long. CDR1 is SNHLY and CDR2 is FYNNEI in the germline V gene. J was trimmed by 3 bases and V by 6 bases; bases with no gene match: 4. Full variable domain (missing parts from reference TRBV2 and TRBJ1-2): EPEVTQTPSHQVTQMGQEVILRCVPISNHLYFYWYRQILGQKVEFLVSFYNNEISEKSEIFDDQFSVERPDGSNFTLKIRSTKLEDSAMYFCASSRTGGDYGYTFGSGTRLTVV.

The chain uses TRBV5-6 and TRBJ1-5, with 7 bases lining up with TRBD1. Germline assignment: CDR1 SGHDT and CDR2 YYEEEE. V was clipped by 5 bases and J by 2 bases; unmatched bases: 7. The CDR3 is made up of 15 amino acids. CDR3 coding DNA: TGTGCCAGCAGTTCTTTCGACAGGGGCAATCAGCCCCAGCATTTT. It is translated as CASSSFDRGNQPQHF.

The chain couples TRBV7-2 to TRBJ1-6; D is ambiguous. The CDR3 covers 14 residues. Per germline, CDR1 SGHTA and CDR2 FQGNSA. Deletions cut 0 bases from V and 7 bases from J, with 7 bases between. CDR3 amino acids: CASSLAGRNSPLHF. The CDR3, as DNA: TGTGCCAGCAGCTTAGCGGGGAGAAATTCACCCCTCCACTTT.

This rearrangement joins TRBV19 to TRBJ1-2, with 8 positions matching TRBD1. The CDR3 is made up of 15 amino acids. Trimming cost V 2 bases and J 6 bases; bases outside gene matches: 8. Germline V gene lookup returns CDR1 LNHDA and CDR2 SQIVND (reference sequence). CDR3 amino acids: CASSIQGAYFDGYTF. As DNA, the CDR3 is TGTGCCAGTAGTATACAGGGGGCTTATTTCGATGGCTACACCTTC.

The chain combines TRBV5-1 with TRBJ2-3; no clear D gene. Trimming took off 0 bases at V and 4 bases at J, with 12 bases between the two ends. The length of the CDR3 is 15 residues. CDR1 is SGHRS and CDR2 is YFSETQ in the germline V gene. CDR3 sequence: CASSLALMRPDTQYF. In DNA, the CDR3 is TGCGCCAGCAGCTTGGCACTTATGCGTCCAGATACGCAGTATTTT.

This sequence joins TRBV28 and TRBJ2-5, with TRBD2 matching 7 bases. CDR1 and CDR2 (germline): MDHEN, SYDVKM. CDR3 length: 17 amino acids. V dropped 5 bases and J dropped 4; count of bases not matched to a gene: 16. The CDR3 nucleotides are TGTGCCAGCAGTCCATATACTACCGGGACTACTTTAGAGACCCAGTACTTC. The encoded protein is CASSPYTTGTTLETQYF.

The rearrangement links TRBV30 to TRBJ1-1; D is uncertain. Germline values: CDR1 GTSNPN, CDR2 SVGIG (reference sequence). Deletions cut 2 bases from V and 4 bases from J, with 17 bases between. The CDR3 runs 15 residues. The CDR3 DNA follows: TGTGCCTGGAGTCCCAGACGACAATTGGGCACTGAAGCTTTCTTT. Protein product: CAWSPRRQLGTEAFF. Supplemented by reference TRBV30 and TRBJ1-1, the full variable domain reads SQTIHQWPATLVQPVGSPLSLECTVEGTSNPNLYWYRQAAGRGLQLLFYSVGIGQISSEVPQNLSASRPQDRQFILSSKKLLLSDSGFYLCAWSPRRQLGTEAFFGQGTRLTVV.

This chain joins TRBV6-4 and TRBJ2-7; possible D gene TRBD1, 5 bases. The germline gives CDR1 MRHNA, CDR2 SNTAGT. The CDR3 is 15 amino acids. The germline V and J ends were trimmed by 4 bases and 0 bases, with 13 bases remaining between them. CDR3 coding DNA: TGTGCCAGCAGTGTGTCACAGGCCTACTCCTACGAGCAGTACTTC. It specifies CASSVSQAYSYEQYF.

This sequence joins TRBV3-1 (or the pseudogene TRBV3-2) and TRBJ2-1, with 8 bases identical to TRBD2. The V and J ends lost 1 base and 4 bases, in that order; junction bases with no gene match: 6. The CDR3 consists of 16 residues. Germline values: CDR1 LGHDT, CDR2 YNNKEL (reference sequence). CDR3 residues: CASSQGGTSGYNEQFF. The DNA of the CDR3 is TGTGCCAGCAGCCAAGGGGGGACTAGTGGATACAATGAGCAGTTCTTC.

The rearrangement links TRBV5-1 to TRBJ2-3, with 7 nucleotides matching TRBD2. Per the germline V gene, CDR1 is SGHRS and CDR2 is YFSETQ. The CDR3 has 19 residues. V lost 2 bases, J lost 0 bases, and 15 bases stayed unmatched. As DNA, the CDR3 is TGCGCCAGCAGCTTTGGTTTGATAGTGGCGGGAGTGAGCACAGATACGCAGTATTTT. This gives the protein CASSFGLIVAGVSTDTQYF.

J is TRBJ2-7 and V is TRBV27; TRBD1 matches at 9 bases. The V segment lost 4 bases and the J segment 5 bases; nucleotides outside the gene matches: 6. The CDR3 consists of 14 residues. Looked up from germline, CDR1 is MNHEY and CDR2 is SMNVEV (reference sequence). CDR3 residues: CASSWKQGAHEQYF. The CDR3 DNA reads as TGTGCCAGCAGTTGGAAACAGGGGGCCCACGAGCAGTACTTC.

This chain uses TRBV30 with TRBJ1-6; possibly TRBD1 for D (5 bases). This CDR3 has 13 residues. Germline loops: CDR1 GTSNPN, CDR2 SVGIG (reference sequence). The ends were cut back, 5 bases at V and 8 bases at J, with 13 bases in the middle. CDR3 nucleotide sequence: TGTGCCTGGGATCGGGGGTCCGATTCACCCCTCCACTTT. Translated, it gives CAWDRGSDSPLHF. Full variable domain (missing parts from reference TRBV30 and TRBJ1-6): SQTIHQWPATLVQPVGSPLSLECTVEGTSNPNLYWYRQAAGRGLQLLFYSVGIGQISSEVPQNLSASRPQDRQFILSSKKLLLSDSGFYLCAWDRGSDSPLHFGNGTRLTVT.

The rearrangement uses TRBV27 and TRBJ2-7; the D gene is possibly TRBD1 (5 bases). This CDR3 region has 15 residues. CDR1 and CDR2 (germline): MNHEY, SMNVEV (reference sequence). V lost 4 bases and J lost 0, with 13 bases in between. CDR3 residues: CASSSRFQGSYEQYF. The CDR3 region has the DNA TGTGCCAGCAGTTCCCGATTTCAGGGCTCCTACGAGCAGTACTTC.

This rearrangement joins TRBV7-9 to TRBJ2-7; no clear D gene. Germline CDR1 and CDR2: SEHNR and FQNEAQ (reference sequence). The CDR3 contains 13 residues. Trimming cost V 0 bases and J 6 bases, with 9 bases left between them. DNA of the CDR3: TGTGCCAGCAGCTTAGCGCAGGTTGGCGAGCAGTACTTC. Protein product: CASSLAQVGEQYF. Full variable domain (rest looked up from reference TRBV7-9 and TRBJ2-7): DTGVSQNPRHKITKRGQNVTFRCDPISEHNRLYWYRQTLGQGPEFLTYFQNEAQLEKSRLLSDRFSAERPKGSFSTLEIQRTEQGDSAMYLCASSLAQVGEQYFGPGTRLTVT.

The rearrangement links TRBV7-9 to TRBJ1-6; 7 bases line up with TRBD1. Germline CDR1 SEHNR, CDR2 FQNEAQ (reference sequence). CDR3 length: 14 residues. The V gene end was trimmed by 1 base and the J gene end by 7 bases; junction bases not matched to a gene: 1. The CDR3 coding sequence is TGTGCCAGCAGCTTAGAAGGGGGCAATTCACCCCTCCACTTT. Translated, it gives CASSLEGGNSPLHF.

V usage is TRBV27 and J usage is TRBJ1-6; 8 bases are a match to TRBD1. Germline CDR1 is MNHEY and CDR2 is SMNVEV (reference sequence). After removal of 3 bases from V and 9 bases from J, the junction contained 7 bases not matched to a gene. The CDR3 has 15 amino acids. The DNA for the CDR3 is TGTGCCAGCAGTTTGCAGGGGGCTCCGAGTTCACCCCTCCACTTT. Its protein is CASSLQGAPSSPLHF.

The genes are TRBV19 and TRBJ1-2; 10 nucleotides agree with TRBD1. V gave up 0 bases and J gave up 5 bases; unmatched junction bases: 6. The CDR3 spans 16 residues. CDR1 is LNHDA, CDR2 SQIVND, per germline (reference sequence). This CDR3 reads CASSIEDGTGVYGYTF. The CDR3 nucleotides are TGTGCCAGTAGTATAGAAGACGGGACAGGGGTTTATGGCTACACCTTC. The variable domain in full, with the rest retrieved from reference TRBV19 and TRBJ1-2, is DGGITQSPKYLFRKEGQNVTLSCEQNLNHDAMYWYRQDPGQGLRLIYYSQIVNDFQKGDIAEGYSVSREKKESFPLTVTSAQKNPTAFYLCASSIEDGTGVYGYTFGSGTRLTVV.

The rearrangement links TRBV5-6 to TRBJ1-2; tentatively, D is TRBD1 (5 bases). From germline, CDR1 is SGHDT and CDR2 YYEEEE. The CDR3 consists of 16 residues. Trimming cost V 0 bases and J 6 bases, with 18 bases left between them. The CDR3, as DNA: TGTGCCAGCAGCTTGGACAGGCTTCCCAGGAGGGATGGCTACACCTTC. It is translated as CASSLDRLPRRDGYTF.